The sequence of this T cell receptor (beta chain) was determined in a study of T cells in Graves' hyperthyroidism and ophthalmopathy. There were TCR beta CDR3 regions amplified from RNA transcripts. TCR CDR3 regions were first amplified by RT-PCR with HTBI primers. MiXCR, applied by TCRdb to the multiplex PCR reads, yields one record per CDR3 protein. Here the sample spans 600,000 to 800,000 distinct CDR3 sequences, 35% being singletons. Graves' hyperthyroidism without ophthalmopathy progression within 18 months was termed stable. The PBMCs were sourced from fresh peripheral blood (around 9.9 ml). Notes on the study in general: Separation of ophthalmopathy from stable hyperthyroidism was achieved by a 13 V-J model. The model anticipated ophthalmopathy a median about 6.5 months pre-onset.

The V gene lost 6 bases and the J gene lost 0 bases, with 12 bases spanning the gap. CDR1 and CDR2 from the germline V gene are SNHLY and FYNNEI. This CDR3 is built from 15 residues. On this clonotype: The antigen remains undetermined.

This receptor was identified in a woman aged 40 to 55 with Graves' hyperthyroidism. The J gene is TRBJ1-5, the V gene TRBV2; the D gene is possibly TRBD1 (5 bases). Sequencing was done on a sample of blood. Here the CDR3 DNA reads TGTGCCAGCAGAGTGTGGGGCGGTAGCAATCAGCCCCAGCATTTT. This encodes CASRVWGGSNQPQHF.